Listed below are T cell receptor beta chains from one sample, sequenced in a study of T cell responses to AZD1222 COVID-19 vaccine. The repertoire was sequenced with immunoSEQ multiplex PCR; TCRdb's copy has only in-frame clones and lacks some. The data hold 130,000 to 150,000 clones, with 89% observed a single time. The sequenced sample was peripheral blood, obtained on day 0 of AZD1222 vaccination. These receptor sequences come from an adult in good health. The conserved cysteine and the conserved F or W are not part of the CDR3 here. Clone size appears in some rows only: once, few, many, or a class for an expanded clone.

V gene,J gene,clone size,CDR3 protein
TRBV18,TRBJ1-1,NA,ASSPRAGESTF
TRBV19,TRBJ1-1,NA,ASRRGNTEAF
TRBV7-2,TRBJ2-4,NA,ASSRTSGAPIHIQY
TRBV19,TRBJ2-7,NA,ASSNLQDYEQY
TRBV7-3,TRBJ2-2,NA,ASSLTSLNTGELF
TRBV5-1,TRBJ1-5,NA,ASSAQTGYPQH
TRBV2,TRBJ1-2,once,ASSVRQGSQYGYT
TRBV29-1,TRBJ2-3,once,SVAATSGSRDTQY
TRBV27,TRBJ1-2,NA,ASRDIGQGAGGYT
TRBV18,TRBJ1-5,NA,ASSPRGGSNQPQH
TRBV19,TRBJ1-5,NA,ASSRTARNQPQH
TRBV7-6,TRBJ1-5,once,ASSLEPQQPQH
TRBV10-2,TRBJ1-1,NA,ATRGGRGAMNTEAF
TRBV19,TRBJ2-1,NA,ASMTSGSIANNEQF
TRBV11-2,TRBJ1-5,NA,ASSSSNGGNQPQH
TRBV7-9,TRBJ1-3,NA,ASSPRSWQLRNTIY
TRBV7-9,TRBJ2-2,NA,ASSLYSGGVGELF